Each of the 26 T cell receptor beta chains below was sequenced from the same sample in a study of blood T cell repertoires in COVID-19. Repertoires were generated with immunoSEQ multiplex PCR, while TCRdb's copy carries only in-frame clones and drops some. Of some 250,000 clones in the sample, approximately 90% were seen once. Sequences were obtained from peripheral blood. The receptors shown here come from a man in his 60s who had recovered from COVID-19.

This chain joins TRBV6-1 and TRBJ1-5, with no clear D. Germline CDR1 MNHNS, CDR2 SASEGT. V was pared by 1 base and J by 4 bases, with 14 bases between. The CDR3 is 16 residues long. The CDR3 sequence is CASSEGGERRNQPQHF. The CDR3, as DNA: TGTGCCAGCAGTGAAGGCGGGGAAAGGAGGAATCAGCCCCAGCATTTT.

V and J are TRBV6-5 and TRBJ1-6; TRBD1 agrees at 7 bases. The germline V gene has CDR1 MNHEY and CDR2 SVGAGI. This CDR3 spans 14 amino acids. V dropped 2 bases and J dropped 9; count of bases not matched to a gene: 4. CDR3: CASSYSQGGSPLHF. CDR3 in DNA: TGTGCCAGCAGTTACAGCCAGGGGGGTTCACCCCTCCACTTT.

The genes are TRBV12-5 and TRBJ2-5, with a tentative D call TRBD2 (6 bases). The V and J ends lost 0 bases and 5 bases respectively, with 10 bases between them. CDR1 is LGHNT, CDR2 FRNRAP, per germline. The length of the CDR3 is 14 residues. CDR3 DNA: TGTGCTAGTGGTTTGGTCACGGGGGTGGAGACCCAGTACTTC. It codes for CASGLVTGVETQYF. Combining the CDR3 with reference TRBV12-5 and TRBJ2-5 gives the whole variable domain DARVTQTPRHKVTEMGQEVTMRCQPILGHNTVFWYRQTMMQGLELLAYFRNRAPLDDSGMPKDRFSAEMPDATLATLKIQPSEPRDSAVYFCASGLVTGVETQYFGPGTRLLVL.

This sequence joins TRBV3-1 (or the pseudogene TRBV3-2) and TRBJ1-2; 8 bases map to TRBD1. The germline gives CDR1 LGHDT, CDR2 YNNKEL (reference sequence). This CDR3 region has 14 residues. Germline trimming cut 2 bases from V and 4 bases from J; bases unmatched to any gene: 3. CDR3: CASSQTDRGYGYTF. DNA of the CDR3: TGTGCCAGCAGCCAAACTGACAGGGGCTATGGCTACACCTTC.

The chain carries TRBV3-1 (or the pseudogene TRBV3-2) and TRBJ2-1, with 7 bases that match TRBD2. Germline V gene data show CDR1 as LGHDT and CDR2 as YNNKEL (reference sequence). J was trimmed by 8 bases and V by 4 bases; bases with no gene match: 11. CDR3 length equals 15 residues. The CDR3 reads CASSPFGARGYEQFF. The CDR3 DNA follows: TGTGCCAGCAGCCCCTTTGGAGCGCGGGGGTATGAGCAGTTCTTC.

The chain uses TRBV6-2 or TRBV6-3 and TRBJ2-7; D uncertain. Germline-derived CDR1 and CDR2 are MNHEY and SVGEGT. The CDR3 has 13 residues. V dropped 4 bases and J dropped 0 bases, with 7 bases sitting between them. Written as DNA, the CDR3 is TGTGCCAGCAGTTGGAGTAGCTCCTACGAGCAGTACGTC. It is translated as CASSWSSSYEQYV.

In DNA, the CDR3 is TGTGCCACCCGGGGAGGGAACACCGGGGAGCTGTTTTTT. Translating it yields CATRGGNTGELFF. The rearrangement links TRBV24-1 to TRBJ2-2; TRBD2 is a possible D gene (6 bases). Germline CDR1 KGHDR, CDR2 SFDVKD. This CDR3 has 13 residues. Deletions cut 9 bases from V and 1 base from J, with 8 bases between.

This rearrangement joins TRBV5-1 to TRBJ2-1; TRBD2 aligns across 9 bases. The trim removed 2 bases at V and 5 bases at J, leaving 5 bases unmatched. Germline values: CDR1 SGHRS, CDR2 YFSETQ. This CDR3 has 15 amino acids. The DNA for the CDR3 is TGCGCCAGCAGCTTTTTAGCGGGGGCGGACAATGAGCAGTTCTTC. Protein sequence: CASSFLAGADNEQFF.

This clone has only a few counts. The chain carries TRBV10-3 and TRBJ1-6; the D gene is possibly TRBD1 (6 bases). There are 15 residues in the CDR3. V lost 10 bases and J lost 5, with 18 bases in between. CDR1 and CDR2 from the germline V gene are ENHRY and SYGVKD. The CDR3 reads CATKPLDSDNSPLHF. CDR3 DNA: TGTGCCACCAAACCTCTGGACAGTGATAATTCACCCCTCCACTTT.

The chain recombines TRBV18 with TRBJ1-4; possible D gene TRBD1, 5 bases. The CDR3 contains 14 residues. V was shortened by 3 bases and J by 4 bases, with 9 bases between the two germline ends. Germline V gives CDR1 KGHSH, CDR2 LQKENI. The CDR3 nucleotides are TGTGCCAGCTCACCTTGGGGACTTAATGAAAAACTGTTTTTT. Translating gives CASSPWGLNEKLFF.

This chain uses TRBV24-1 with TRBJ1-2; 9 positions agree with TRBD1. The V and J ends lost 5 bases and 3 bases, in that order; junction bases with no gene match: 6. Germline V gene lookup returns CDR1 KGHDR and CDR2 SFDVKD. This CDR3 has 15 amino acids. The CDR3 here is CATSAETGGHYGYTF. The CDR3 DNA is TGTGCCACCAGTGCCGAGACAGGGGGTCACTATGGCTACACCTTC.

This clone was counted a single time. The V call is TRBV30, the J call TRBJ2-1; D gene unclear. V was shortened by 3 bases and J by 13 bases, with 13 bases between the two germline ends. Germline lookup yields CDR1 GTSNPN and CDR2 SVGIG (reference sequence). There are 11 residues in the CDR3. This CDR3 reads CAWRVVGEQFF. For the CDR3, the DNA is TGTGCCTGGAGGGTGGTTGGAGAACAGTTCTTC. The full variable domain, its missing parts supplied by reference TRBV30 and TRBJ2-1, is SQTIHQWPATLVQPVGSPLSLECTVEGTSNPNLYWYRQAAGRGLQLLFYSVGIGQISSEVPQNLSASRPQDRQFILSSKKLLLSDSGFYLCAWRVVGEQFFGPGTRLTVL.

CDR3 nucleotide sequence: TGTGCCAGCAGCCCACGCGGGCTGGGACTAAACAATGAGCAGTTCTTC. Its translation: CASSPRGLGLNNEQFF. This chain uses TRBV11-2 with TRBJ2-1; 7 bases fit TRBD2. In germline, CDR1 is SGHAT, CDR2 FQNNGV. With 5 bases clipped from V and 5 bases from J, the junction kept 12 bases outside the gene matches. The CDR3 extends over 16 amino acids.

This clone showed up just a few times. The chain carries TRBV19 and TRBJ1-5, with a possible D match to TRBD1 (6 bases). V lost 1 base and J 0 bases, leaving 19 bases between the germline ends. Germline CDR1 LNHDA, CDR2 SQIVND (reference sequence). The CDR3 contains 19 residues. The CDR3 region is CASSIGQVRGKSSNQPQHF. The CDR3 bases are TGTGCCAGTAGTATAGGACAGGTAAGGGGGAAGAGTAGCAATCAGCCCCAGCATTTT. Using reference TRBV19 and TRBJ1-5 for the parts outside the CDR3, the full variable domain is DGGITQSPKYLFRKEGQNVTLSCEQNLNHDAMYWYRQDPGQGLRLIYYSQIVNDFQKGDIAEGYSVSREKKESFPLTVTSAQKNPTAFYLCASSIGQVRGKSSNQPQHFGDGTRLSIL.

The genes are TRBV10-3 and TRBJ2-7, with D possibly TRBD1 on 5 matching bases. The CDR3 consists of 11 residues. Germline CDR1 and CDR2: ENHRY and SYGVKD. The V end was cut by 8 bases, the J end by 11 bases, with 16 bases between. CDR3 amino acids: CAIGADRAEYV. In nucleotides, the CDR3 is TGTGCCATCGGTGCCGACAGAGCAGAGTACGTC.

This clone was seen a few times. The CDR3 is CASSFWGQGAAEAFF. The CDR3 DNA sequence: TGTGCCAGCAGTTTCTGGGGACAGGGGGCCGCTGAAGCTTTCTTT. V is TRBV28 and J is TRBJ1-1, with 12 bases fitting TRBD1. The J segment lost 6 bases and the V segment lost 3 bases, leaving 5 bases of the junction unmatched. This CDR3 has 15 residues. Looked up from germline, CDR1 is MDHEN and CDR2 is SYDVKM.

This chain uses TRBV5-1 with TRBJ1-5, with a tentative D call TRBD1 (6 bases). Trimming cost V 0 bases and J 6 bases, with 13 bases left between them. The CDR3 has 15 residues. The germline gives CDR1 SGHRS, CDR2 YFSETQ. CDR3 protein: CASSLDGGPSQPQHF. The CDR3 DNA sequence: TGCGCCAGCAGCTTGGATGGGGGCCCGAGTCAGCCCCAGCATTTT.

The V gene is TRBV24-1, the J gene TRBJ2-5; 7 bases align to TRBD1. The CDR3 is made up of 15 amino acids. Germline assignment: CDR1 KGHDR and CDR2 SFDVKD. The V and J ends lost 2 bases and 5 bases, in that order; junction bases with no gene match: 7. CDR3 region: CATSDSTGSGETQYF. The CDR3 DNA reads as TGTGCCACCAGTGATTCGACAGGGAGCGGCGAGACCCAGTACTTC.

The chain joins TRBV25-1 to TRBJ1-2, with 7 bases aligning to TRBD1. In germline, CDR1 is MGHDK, CDR2 SYGVNS. The CDR3 length is 14 residues. V was clipped by 7 bases and J by 4 bases; unmatched bases: 9. The CDR3 spells CASTPTGRSYGYTF. The CDR3 nucleotides are TGTGCCAGCACCCCGACAGGGAGAAGCTATGGCTACACCTTC.

The chain has TRBV5-4 and TRBJ1-1; D unresolved. Germline loops: CDR1 SGHNT, CDR2 YYREEE (reference sequence). V dropped 0 bases and J dropped 7 bases, with 10 bases sitting between them. There are 13 residues in the CDR3. The CDR3, as DNA: TGTGCCAGCAGCTTGGTCGGTACTTATGAAGCTTTCTTT. Its translation is CASSLVGTYEAFF.

V and J are TRBV7-8 and TRBJ1-2; no firm D call. In germline, CDR1 is SGHVS, CDR2 FQNEAQ. V lost 2 bases and J 4 bases, leaving 17 bases between the germline ends. The CDR3 sequence is 16 residues long. CDR3: CASSLFDSRTPYGYTF. Here the CDR3 DNA reads TGTGCCAGCAGCTTATTTGACTCCCGAACCCCCTATGGCTACACCTTC.

The chain recombines TRBV3-1 (or the pseudogene TRBV3-2) with TRBJ2-7, with 8 bases matching TRBD1. The germline CDR1 and CDR2 sequences are LGHDT and YNNKEL (reference sequence). CDR3 length: 14 amino acids. J lost 6 bases, V lost 5 bases, and 9 bases had no gene match. CDR3: CASSNLQGGVEQYF. The CDR3 DNA follows: TGTGCCAGCAGCAACTTACAGGGGGGAGTCGAGCAGTACTTC.

CDR3 residues: CASSLAQGYTEAFF. CDR3 nucleotides: TGTGCCAGCAGTTTGGCGCAGGGGTACACTGAAGCTTTCTTT. The chain uses TRBV27 and TRBJ1-1; maybe TRBD1 (6 bases). The CDR3 totals 14 residues. V was pared by 3 bases and J by 3 bases, with 11 bases between. Germline assignment: CDR1 MNHEY and CDR2 SMNVEV (reference sequence).

This chain links TRBV6-1 with TRBJ2-7; 7 nucleotides line up with TRBD1. The CDR3 runs to 14 residues. The J segment lost 3 bases and the V segment lost 3 bases, leaving 5 bases of the junction unmatched. Germline V lookup: CDR1 MNHNS, CDR2 SASEGT. CDR3 nucleotides: TGTGCCAGCAGTGACAGGGGGTCCCACTACGAGCAGTACGTC. Protein sequence: CASSDRGSHYEQYV.

In DNA form, the CDR3 reads TGTGCCACCAGCAGCGACAAGCGGGGGTCTCATAAGGAGGCGGTAGGCACAGATACGCAGTATTTT. This gives the protein CATSSDKRGSHKEAVGTDTQYF. This chain connects TRBV15 to TRBJ2-3; TRBD2 matches at 8 bases. Germline loops: CDR1 LNHNV, CDR2 YYDKDF (reference sequence). Germline trimming cut 3 bases from V and 1 base from J; bases unmatched to any gene: 24. The CDR3 has 22 amino acids.

The chain employs TRBV5-1 and TRBJ2-5; 10 bases fit TRBD1. V lost 4 bases, J lost 5 bases, and 8 bases stayed unmatched. The CDR3 is made up of 15 amino acids. Germline CDR1 and CDR2: SGHRS and YFSETQ. CDR3 bases: TGCGCCAGCAGCGAACTGACAGGGGGCAGGGAGACCCAGTACTTC. Translation gives CASSELTGGRETQYF.